This TCR beta chain came from a study of OX40 agonist ivuxolimab in advanced cancers. Study background: Those treated in dose escalation had hepatocellular carcinoma, melanoma, renal cell cancer or head and neck cancer.

Libraries were prepared by immunoSEQ multiplex PCR; TCRdb keeps only in-frame clonotypes and omits some of them. The sample has about 65,000 clones, approximately 80% seen once. V lost 4 bases, J lost 5 bases, and 11 bases lay in between. Germline V gene sequence: CDR1 KGHSH, CDR2 LQKENI. The CDR3 spans 13 residues. Points from the study as a whole: In the 0.1 to 3.0 mg/kg range, CD4+ and CD8+ blood T cells had expanded clonally by week 6.

No patient had autoimmune disease or received systemic immunosuppression. On this clone: Antigen specificity is unknown.

The gene calls are TRBV18 and TRBJ2-5, with D tentatively TRBD1 (5 bases). The sequence was collected from an adult with an advanced solid tumor such as melanoma, head and neck, liver or kidney cancer. The sequencing here drew on CD4+ or CD8+ T cells sorted from blood, taken in a trial of the OX40 agonist ivuxolimab. CDR3 protein: CASSLDKWETQYF. As DNA, the CDR3 is TGTGCCAGCTCACTGGACAAGTGGGAGACCCAGTACTTC. Complete variable domain (other parts from reference TRBV18 and TRBJ2-5): NAGVMQNPRHLVRRRGQEARLRCSPMKGHSHVYWYRQLPEEGLKFMVYLQKENIIDESGMPKERFSAEFPKEGPSILRIQQVVRGDSAAYFCASSLDKWETQYFGPGTRLLVL.